Only a few counts were recorded for the clone carrying this TCR beta chain. What it binds is not known. This sample was taken from a study of vaccination and CD4 T cells after COVID-19. Deletions cut 5 bases from V and 5 bases from J, with 18 bases between. This CDR3 has 15 amino acids. In germline, CDR1 is SEHNR, CDR2 FQNEAQ (reference sequence). Stated treatment: approximately nine-day PBMC culture with coronavirus spike peptide pools or control peptides (ViraFEST assay). Sequence data for DNA of cultured CD4+ T cells were generated by the Oncomine TCR Beta short-read assay. A single record per CDR3 protein comes from TCRdb applying MiXCR to the PCR reads. The sample shows roughly 18,000 distinct CDR3 sequences, 35% to 50% of them seen only once.

This TCR derives from a human donor who had recovered from COVID-19. The chain employs TRBV7-9 and TRBJ2-5; D gene unclear. The specimen was CD4+ T cells from blood, cultured in vitro, collected after SARS-CoV-2 vaccination. CDR3 loop: CASSQRSSTWETQYF. The CDR3 nucleotides read TGTGCCAGCAGCCAACGATCATCCACATGGGAGACCCAGTACTTC.